This TCR beta chain derives from a study of spatial heterogeneity in lung cancer. Study-wide background: Researchers sequenced follow-up PBMC samples if they had them, and these came a median of approximately 2 years after resection. Detected beta-chain sequences consistently exceeded alpha-chain sequences.

Time point reported: blood at routine non-recurrence follow-up after resection. Whole RNA came from tumor, nontumor lung or frozen PBMC and was sequenced without being sorted. General study points: Circulating ubiquitous expanded tumor TCRs were observed more frequently at resection than at follow-up.

TCR cDNA molecules each carried a unique molecular identifier. MiXCR, run by TCRdb on the 5' RACE reads, gives a single entry per CDR3 protein. The sample holds about 52,000 distinct CDR3 sequences, less than 9% seen once. Germline V gene data show CDR1 as MNHEY and CDR2 as SVGAGI. The V segment lost 6 bases and the J segment 5 bases; nucleotides outside the gene matches: 11. CDR3 size: 16 residues. As for this clonotype: Antigen specificity is unknown.

The material was PBMCs, obtained at follow-up. The receptor was derived from a female donor with early-stage non-small cell lung cancer. The rearrangement joins TRBV6-5 to TRBJ2-3; TRBD2 aligns across 10 bases. The CDR3 DNA reads TGTGCCAGCAGCTCCCCGAGCGGGGGGGCTGGAGATACGCAGTATTTT. Protein product: CASSSPSGGAGDTQYF.